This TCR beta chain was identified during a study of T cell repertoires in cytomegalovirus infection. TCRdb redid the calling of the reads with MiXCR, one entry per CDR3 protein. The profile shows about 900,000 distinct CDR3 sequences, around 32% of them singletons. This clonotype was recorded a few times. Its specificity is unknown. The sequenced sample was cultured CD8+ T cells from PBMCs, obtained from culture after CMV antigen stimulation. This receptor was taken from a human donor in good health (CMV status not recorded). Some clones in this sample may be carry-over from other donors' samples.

The CDR3: CASSHGLAGDVTDTQYF. The CDR3 DNA is TGTGCCAGCAGCCACGGACTAGCGGGGGACGTCACAGATACGCAGTATTTT. This chain connects TRBV3-1 to TRBJ2-3, with 13 positions matching TRBD2. Germline loops: CDR1 LGHDT, CDR2 YNNKEL (reference sequence). The CDR3 is made up of 17 amino acids. The junction had 5 bases not matched to a gene; V was cut back by 3 bases and J by 2 bases.